These 30 T cell receptor beta chains share one sample of origin, sequenced in a study of response to subunit inactivated influenza vaccine. Via MiXCR, TCRdb re-called the RT-PCR reads, giving one row per CDR3 protein. The sample lists around 580,000 distinct CDR3 sequences, around 15% occurring once. The sample here was PBMCs from blood, taken 11 to 12 days after vaccination. The receptors derive from a man over 45 who received an inactivated influenza vaccine.

This clonotype was seen more than once but under ten times. The chain recombines TRBV7-9 with TRBJ1-1, with D possibly TRBD1 on 5 matching bases. The CDR3 extends over 15 amino acids. Deletions cut 0 bases from V and 1 base from J, with 9 bases between. CDR1 is SEHNR, CDR2 FQNEAQ, per germline (reference sequence). The CDR3 DNA is TGTGCCAGCAGCTTAGCTTGGACACAGAACACTGAAGCTTTCTTT. Amino acids: CASSLAWTQNTEAFF.

The chain carries TRBV20-1 and TRBJ2-2; TRBD1 agrees at 8 bases. The ends lost 3 bases at V and 3 bases at J; junction bases unmatched: 3. There are 14 residues in the CDR3. The V gene's germline CDR1 is DFQATT and CDR2 SNEGSKA (reference sequence). CDR3 protein: CSARTGADTGELFF. The CDR3 DNA reads as TGCAGTGCTAGGACAGGGGCCGACACCGGGGAGCTGTTTTTT.

This clonotype turned up a few times. This sequence joins TRBV29-1 and TRBJ2-3; D is undetermined. Germline CDR1 reads SQVTM; CDR2 reads ANQGSEA. CDR3 length: 10 residues. V gave up 4 bases and J gave up 2 bases, with 1 base separating them. As DNA, the CDR3 is TGCAGCGTTGTCACAGATACGCAGTATTTT. This codes for CSVVTDTQYF.

This chain links TRBV6-6 with TRBJ2-6; no clear D. The germline CDR1 and CDR2 sequences are MNHNY and SVGAGI (reference sequence). With 7 bases removed from V and 0 bases from J, the gap between germline ends came to 4 bases. The CDR3 has 13 residues. For the CDR3, the DNA is TGTGCCAGCATTAGCTCTGGGGCCAACGTCCTGACTTTC. Translation: CASISSGANVLTF.

The chain employs TRBV7-9 and TRBJ2-7, with TRBD2 matching over 9 bases. This CDR3 region has 16 residues. From germline, CDR1 is SEHNR and CDR2 FQNEAQ (reference sequence). J gave up 0 bases and V 6 bases, and 9 bases lay outside the gene matches. Here the CDR3 DNA reads TGTGCCAGCAGGCCTGGGACTAGCCGGAGCTCCTACGAGCAGTACTTC. It encodes CASRPGTSRSSYEQYF. The complete variable domain, with remaining parts taken from reference TRBV7-9 and TRBJ2-7, reads DTGVSQNPRHKITKRGQNVTFRCDPISEHNRLYWYRQTLGQGPEFLTYFQNEAQLEKSRLLSDRFSAERPKGSFSTLEIQRTEQGDSAMYLCASRPGTSRSSYEQYFGPGTRLTVT.

This clonotype was seen a handful of times. The chain uses TRBV15 and TRBJ2-3, with 10 bases lining up with TRBD2. The CDR3 runs 17 residues. Germline V lookup: CDR1 LNHNV, CDR2 YYDKDF (reference sequence). With 2 bases clipped from V and 0 bases from J, the junction kept 5 bases outside the gene matches. The CDR3 reads CATSRSRTSGSTDTQYF. The DNA for the CDR3 is TGTGCCACCAGCAGATCACGGACTAGCGGTAGCACAGATACGCAGTATTTT. Variable domain in full (rest from reference TRBV15 and TRBJ2-3): DAMVIQNPRYQVTQFGKPVTLSCSQTLNHNVMYWYQQKSSQAPKLLFHYYDKDFNNEADTPDNFQSRRPNTSFCFLDIRSPGLGDTAMYLCATSRSRTSGSTDTQYFGPGTRLTVL.

This clonotype has a handful of counts. The chain combines TRBV9 with TRBJ2-4; 9 nucleotides align to TRBD1. Germline V gives CDR1 SGDLS, CDR2 YYNGEE. The CDR3 loop spans 16 amino acids. With V trimmed by 4 bases and J by 2 bases, 7 bases remained unmatched. The CDR3 loop reads CASSSQGALSKNIQYF. The CDR3 nucleotides are TGTGCCAGCAGCTCACAGGGGGCACTCTCCAAAAACATTCAGTACTTC.

The J gene is TRBJ2-2, the V gene TRBV28; tentatively, D is TRBD1 (5 bases). V was trimmed by 6 bases and J by 4 bases, leaving 12 bases between them. The CDR3 spans 14 residues. Germline V CDR1 and CDR2: MDHEN, SYDVKM. The CDR3 is CASSTGFSTGELFF. As DNA, the CDR3 is TGTGCCAGCAGCACAGGATTCAGCACCGGGGAGCTGTTTTTT.

The rearrangement links TRBV20-1 to TRBJ1-1, with D perhaps TRBD1 (6 bases). The length of the CDR3 is 12 residues. Trimming cost V 3 bases and J 6 bases, with 11 bases left between them. Germline lookup yields CDR1 DFQATT and CDR2 SNEGSKA (reference sequence). CDR3 coding DNA: TGCAGTGCTAGCCAGGGGTGGGCTGAAGCTTTCTTT. This encodes CSASQGWAEAFF.

The chain links TRBV6-2 or TRBV6-3 to TRBJ2-7; D could derive from TRBD1 or TRBD2 (5 bases each). Trimming left V 7 bases short and J 7 bases short, with 17 bases between. The CDR3 extends over 13 amino acids. Germline V gene lookup returns CDR1 MNHEY and CDR2 SVGEGT. CDR3 loop: CASTVGTSFEQYF. CDR3 in DNA: TGTGCCAGCACAGTCGGGACGAGTTTTGAGCAGTACTTC.

The chain combines TRBV5-1 with TRBJ2-5; maybe TRBD1 (6 bases). Germline V gene data show CDR1 as SGHRS and CDR2 as YFSETQ. V was pared by 1 base and J by 5 bases, with 9 bases between. CDR3 length: 13 amino acids. The DNA for the CDR3 is TGCGCCAGCAGCTTGTCAGGGGACGAGACCCAGTACTTC. It translates to CASSLSGDETQYF.

The table lists this clonotype with many counts. The CDR3, as DNA: TGTGCCAGCAGTTTTATTAGCGGGGGGGCAAGGTCCCTCGCCTACAATGAGCAGTTCTTC. It specifies CASSFISGGARSLAYNEQFF. The chain couples TRBV12-3 or TRBV12-4 to TRBJ2-1, with TRBD2 identical over 11 bases. This CDR3 has 20 amino acids. With 3 bases clipped from V and 2 bases from J, the junction kept 15 bases outside the gene matches.

This clonotype was seen a few times. The V call is TRBV5-1, the J call TRBJ2-7, with TRBD2 as a possible D gene (6 bases). The CDR3 runs to 15 residues. Germline V gene data show CDR1 as SGHRS and CDR2 as YFSETQ. Trimming took off 2 bases at V and 1 base at J, with 13 bases between the two ends. The CDR3: CASSLGTAPSYEQYF. CDR3 coding DNA: TGCGCCAGCAGCTTAGGGACTGCGCCTTCCTACGAGCAGTACTTC.

The rearrangement links TRBV6-2 or TRBV6-3 to TRBJ2-3, with TRBD2 identical over 8 bases. V lost 7 bases to trimming and J lost 1 base; unmatched junction nucleotides: 7. CDR3 length: 15 amino acids. The germline CDR1 and CDR2 sequences are MNHEY and SVGEGT. In DNA form, the CDR3 reads TGTGCCAGCACCGCCGGGACTAGAGGCACAGATACGCAGTATTTT. Translation: CASTAGTRGTDTQYF.

This chain links TRBV9 with TRBJ1-5; tentative D call: TRBD1 (5 bases). The CDR3 consists of 14 residues. The ends were cut back, 3 bases at V and 8 bases at J, with 15 bases in the middle. Germline V gene sequence: CDR1 SGDLS, CDR2 YYNGEE. CDR3 protein: CASSAGPPSEPQHF. CDR3 nucleotide sequence: TGTGCCAGCAGCGCGGGGCCCCCTTCGGAGCCCCAGCATTTT. Based on the CDR3 plus reference TRBV9 and TRBJ1-5, the full variable domain is DSGVTQTPKHLITATGQRVTLRCSPRSGDLSVYWYQQSLDQGLQFLIQYYNGEERAKGNILERFSAQQFPDLHSELNLSSLELGDSALYFCASSAGPPSEPQHFGDGTRLSIL.

CDR3: CASSLGTGSISYEQYF. The CDR3 coding sequence is TGTGCCAGCAGTTTAGGGACAGGGTCGATATCCTACGAGCAGTACTTC. This chain uses TRBV27 with TRBJ2-7, with TRBD1 matching over 9 bases. The ends lost 2 bases at V and 1 base at J; junction bases unmatched: 6. The CDR3 has 16 amino acids. Germline values: CDR1 MNHEY, CDR2 SMNVEV (reference sequence).

As regards this clonotype: This may be a read error: a much more frequent sequence differs by one nucleotide. The chain has TRBV20-1 and TRBJ1-5; unclear D gene. The CDR3 runs to 14 residues. Germline V gives CDR1 DFQATT, CDR2 SNEGSKA (reference sequence). For the CDR3, the DNA is TGCAGTGCTAGTTCCGGGTTTAGGAATCAGCCCCAGCTTTTT. This encodes CSASSGFRNQPQLF.

This clonotype was detected ten times or more. J is TRBJ2-4 and V is TRBV6-2 or TRBV6-3; 7 bases fit TRBD2. Per germline, CDR1 MNHEY and CDR2 SVGEGT. The CDR3 totals 15 residues. Trimming removed 7 bases from V and 6 bases from J; junction bases left unmatched: 12. The CDR3 DNA reads as TGTGCCAGCACCATAGAGGCGGGAGTGGGAAACATTCAGTACTTC. This codes for CASTIEAGVGNIQYF.

The rearrangement uses TRBV30 and TRBJ1-1; D unresolved. The CDR3 consists of 10 residues. Germline CDR1 is GTSNPN and CDR2 is SVGIG (reference sequence). The V and J ends lost 4 bases and 7 bases respectively, with 7 bases between them. The CDR3 region has the DNA TGTGCCTGGAAACAGCTTGAAGCTTTCTTT. Its protein product is CAWKQLEAFF.

This clonotype was seen only a few times. V gene TRBV3-1 combines with J gene TRBJ2-7; 7 positions agree with TRBD1. This CDR3 contains 15 residues. V gave up 0 bases and J gave up 3 bases; unmatched junction bases: 5. Per the germline V gene, CDR1 is LGHDT and CDR2 is YNNKEL (reference sequence). The CDR3 reads CASSQDRGRHYEQYF. CDR3 DNA: TGTGCCAGCAGCCAAGACAGGGGGAGACACTACGAGCAGTACTTC.

The chain couples TRBV6-8 to TRBJ1-5, with D possibly matching TRBD1 (6 bases). The V end lost 9 bases, the J end lost 6 bases, and 18 bases lay between the germline ends. This CDR3 has 14 amino acids. CDR1 MNHGY and CDR2 SAAAGT come from the germline V gene. As DNA, the CDR3 is TGTGCCAGATCCCGGGTGGGGGCAGGTCAGCCCCAGCATTTT. Its translation is CARSRVGAGQPQHF.

The DNA for the CDR3 is TGTGCCAGCAGAAAGCCGGGACAGGGTTATGAAAAACTGTTTTTT. As protein: CASRKPGQGYEKLFF. The chain joins TRBV6-1 to TRBJ1-4; 9 nucleotides agree with TRBD1. The V and J ends lost 6 bases and 6 bases, in that order; junction bases with no gene match: 8. Germline loops: CDR1 MNHNS, CDR2 SASEGT. The CDR3 sequence is 15 residues long.

Concerning this clonotype: A much larger clone lies a single base off, so this may be a read error. The chain links TRBV7-9 to TRBJ2-1; D assignment may be TRBD1 or TRBD2 (5 bases each). Looked up from germline, CDR1 is SEHNR and CDR2 is FQNEAQ (reference sequence). The CDR3 has 15 amino acids. Trimming took 5 bases from V and 4 from J, leaving 15 bases between them. CDR3 loop: CASSGYGTPYNEQFF. Here the CDR3 DNA reads TGTGCCAGCAGCGGCTACGGGACGCCTTACAATGAGCAGTTCTTC.

This chain joins TRBV5-1 and TRBJ2-7; TRBD1 matches 7 bases. Looked up from germline, CDR1 is SGHRS and CDR2 is YFSETQ. This CDR3 comprises 15 residues. The junction had 12 bases not matched to a gene; V was cut back by 3 bases and J by 6 bases. The CDR3 reads CASSSTQGPFAEQYF. The CDR3 DNA sequence: TGCGCCAGCAGCTCGACACAGGGGCCCTTCGCCGAGCAGTACTTC.

The genes are TRBV5-1 and TRBJ1-5; tentative D call: TRBD1 (6 bases). Germline V gives CDR1 SGHRS, CDR2 YFSETQ. The CDR3 contains 17 residues. Trimming took off 4 bases at V and 5 bases at J, with 22 bases between the two ends. CDR3 nucleotides: TGCGCCAGCAGCCCCGAACCCCGGAGGACAGCAGATCAGCCCCAGCATTTT. Protein sequence: CASSPEPRRTADQPQHF.

The J gene is TRBJ2-1, the V gene TRBV6-1, with 12 positions matching TRBD2. The J segment lost 7 bases and the V segment lost 10 bases, leaving 5 bases of the junction unmatched. In germline, CDR1 is MNHNS, CDR2 SASEGT. CDR3 length: 13 amino acids. CDR3 DNA sequence: TGTGCCACGGGACTAGCGGGTTCTAATGAGCAGTTCTTC. Its protein is CATGLAGSNEQFF.

This clonotype was observed a few times. The chain has TRBV20-1 and TRBJ2-3, with 7 bases aligning to TRBD1. The V gene end was trimmed by 6 bases and the J gene end by 5 bases; junction bases not matched to a gene: 14. CDR1 and CDR2 from the germline V gene are DFQATT and SNEGSKA (reference sequence). This CDR3 has 15 residues. This CDR3 is CSALTTGKGQDTQYF. As DNA, the CDR3 is TGCAGTGCCTTAACGACAGGGAAAGGGCAAGATACGCAGTATTTT.

The chain joins TRBV7-2 to TRBJ2-1, with D perhaps assigned TRBD1 or TRBD2 (6 bases each). CDR3 length: 14 amino acids. CDR1 SGHTA and CDR2 FQGNSA come from the germline V gene. V was shortened by 5 bases and J by 7 bases, with 15 bases between the two germline ends. The DNA for the CDR3 is TGTGCCAGCAGCGGGGGGTGGGGGGCAAATGAGCAGTTCTTC. It encodes CASSGGWGANEQFF.

This clonotype was counted a single time. The chain is built from TRBV5-1 and TRBJ2-5, with D perhaps matching TRBD1 (6 bases). Germline CDR1 reads SGHRS; CDR2 reads YFSETQ. Trimming took 0 bases from V and 1 from J, leaving 13 bases between them. The CDR3 has 16 amino acids. CDR3: CASSLEPQGPQETQYF. CDR3 bases: TGCGCCAGCAGCTTGGAGCCACAGGGACCCCAAGAGACCCAGTACTTC.

This clonotype was seen at least ten times. The chain joins TRBV12-3 or TRBV12-4 to TRBJ2-1; 12 nucleotides match TRBD2. This CDR3 comprises 14 residues. V lost 3 bases, J lost 9 bases, and 3 bases stayed unmatched. The CDR3 spells CASSLTSGRGEQFF. The CDR3, as DNA: TGTGCCAGCAGTTTGACTAGCGGGAGAGGTGAGCAGTTCTTC.